The TCR beta chain described here comes from a study of blood T cells in healthy people across ages. Study-wide points: Diversity of TCR beta per million T cells declined in a roughly linear way with age.

Trimming removed 0 bases from V and 6 bases from J; junction bases left unmatched: 8. The germline V gene encodes CDR1 LGHNA and CDR2 YSLEER. This CDR3 contains 17 residues. A second about 7 to 12 cycle PCR used barcoded and J-beta primers. Tags on each cDNA molecule came from a template-switch adaptor with 12 random nucleotides. TCRdb independently ran MiXCR on the 5' RACE reads; one entry per CDR3 protein. The sample has some 1 million distinct CDR3 sequences, 40% to 45% seen once. On this clonotype: Its antigen is unidentified.

The sequencing input was blood. The clonotype originates from a woman between 55 and 75 years old in good health. This chain links TRBV4-3 with TRBJ2-1; the match to TRBD2 covers 10 bases. The CDR3 reads CASSQDPSGRVTNEQFF. CDR3 sequence (DNA): TGCGCCAGCAGCCAAGATCCAAGCGGGAGGGTCACCAATGAGCAGTTCTTC.